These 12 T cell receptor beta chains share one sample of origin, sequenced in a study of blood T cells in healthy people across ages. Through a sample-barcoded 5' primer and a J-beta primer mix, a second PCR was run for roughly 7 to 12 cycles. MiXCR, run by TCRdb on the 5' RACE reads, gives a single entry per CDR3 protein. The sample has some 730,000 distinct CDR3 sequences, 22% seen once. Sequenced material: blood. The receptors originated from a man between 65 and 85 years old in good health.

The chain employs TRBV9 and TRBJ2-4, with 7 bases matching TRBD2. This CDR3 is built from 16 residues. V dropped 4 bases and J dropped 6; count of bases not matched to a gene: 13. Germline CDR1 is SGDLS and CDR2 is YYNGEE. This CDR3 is CASSPLGEGPGNIQYF. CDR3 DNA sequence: TGTGCCAGCAGCCCCTTGGGGGAGGGCCCTGGAAACATTCAGTACTTC.

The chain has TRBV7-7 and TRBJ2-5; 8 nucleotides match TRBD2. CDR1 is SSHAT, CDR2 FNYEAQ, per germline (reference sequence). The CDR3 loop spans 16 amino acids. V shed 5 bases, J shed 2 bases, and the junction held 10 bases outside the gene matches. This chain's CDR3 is CASSRQLAALQETQYF. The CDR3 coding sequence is TGTGCCAGCAGCCGACAACTAGCGGCATTACAAGAGACCCAGTACTTC. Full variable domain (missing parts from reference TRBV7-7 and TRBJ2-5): GAGVSQSPRYKVTKRGQDVTLRCDPISSHATLYWYQQALGQGPEFLTYFNYEAQPDKSGLPSDRFSAERPEGSISTLTIQRTEQRDSAMYRCASSRQLAALQETQYFGPGTRLLVL.

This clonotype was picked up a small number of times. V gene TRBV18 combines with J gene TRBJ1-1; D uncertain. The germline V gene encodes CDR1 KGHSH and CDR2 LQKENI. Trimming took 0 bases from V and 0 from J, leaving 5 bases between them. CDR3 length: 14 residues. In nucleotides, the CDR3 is TGTGCCAGCTCACCACCTCATTTGAACACTGAAGCTTTCTTT. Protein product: CASSPPHLNTEAFF. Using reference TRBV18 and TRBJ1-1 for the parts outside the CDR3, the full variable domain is NAGVMQNPRHLVRRRGQEARLRCSPMKGHSHVYWYRQLPEEGLKFMVYLQKENIIDESGMPKERFSAEFPKEGPSILRIQQVVRGDSAAYFCASSPPHLNTEAFFGQGTRLTVV.

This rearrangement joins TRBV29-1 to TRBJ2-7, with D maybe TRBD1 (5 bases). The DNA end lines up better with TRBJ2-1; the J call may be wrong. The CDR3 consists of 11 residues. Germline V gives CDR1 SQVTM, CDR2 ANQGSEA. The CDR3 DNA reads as TGCAGCGCTCAGGGTCGAAATGAGCAGTTCTTC. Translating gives CSAQGRNEQFF.

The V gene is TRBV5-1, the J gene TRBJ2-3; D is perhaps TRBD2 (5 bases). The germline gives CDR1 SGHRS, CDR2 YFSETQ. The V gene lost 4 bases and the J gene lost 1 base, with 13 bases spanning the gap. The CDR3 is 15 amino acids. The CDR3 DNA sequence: TGCGCCAGCAGCCTCATTACGGAGGGCACAGATACGCAGTATTTT. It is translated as CASSLITEGTDTQYF.

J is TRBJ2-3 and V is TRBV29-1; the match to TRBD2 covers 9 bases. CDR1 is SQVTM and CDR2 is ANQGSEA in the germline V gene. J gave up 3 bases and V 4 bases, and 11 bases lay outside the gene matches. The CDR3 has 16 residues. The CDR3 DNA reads TGCAGCGTTGCCCCAATAGCGGGAGTTATGACAGATACGCAGTATTTT. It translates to CSVAPIAGVMTDTQYF.

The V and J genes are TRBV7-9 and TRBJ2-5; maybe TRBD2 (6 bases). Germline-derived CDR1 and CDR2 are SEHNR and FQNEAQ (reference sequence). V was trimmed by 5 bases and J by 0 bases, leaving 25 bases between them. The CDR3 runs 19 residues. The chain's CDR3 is CASSPEGYRGKRYQETQYF. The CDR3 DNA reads TGTGCCAGCAGCCCTGAAGGTTATCGGGGGAAACGATACCAAGAGACCCAGTACTTC.

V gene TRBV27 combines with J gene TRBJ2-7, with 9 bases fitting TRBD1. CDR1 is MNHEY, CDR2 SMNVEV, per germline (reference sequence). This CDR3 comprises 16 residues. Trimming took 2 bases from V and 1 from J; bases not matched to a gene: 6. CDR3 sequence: CASSLGPGTGSYEQYF. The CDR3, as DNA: TGTGCCAGCAGTTTAGGCCCTGGGACAGGGTCCTACGAGCAGTACTTC.

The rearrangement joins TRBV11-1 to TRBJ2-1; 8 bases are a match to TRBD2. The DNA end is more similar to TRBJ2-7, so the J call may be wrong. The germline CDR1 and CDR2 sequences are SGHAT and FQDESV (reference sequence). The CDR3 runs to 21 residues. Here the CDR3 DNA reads TGTGCCAGCAGCTTAAACGACCTCTACCGGGAAGCGGGAGTGGAGGCATACGAGCAGTACTTC. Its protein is CASSLNDLYREAGVEAYEQYF.

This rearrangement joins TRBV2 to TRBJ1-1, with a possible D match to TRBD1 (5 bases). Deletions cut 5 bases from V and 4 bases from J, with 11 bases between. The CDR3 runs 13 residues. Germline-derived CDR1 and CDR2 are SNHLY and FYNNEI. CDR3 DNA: TGTGCCAGCAGTTTACAGGAGAGCACTGAAGCTTTCTTT. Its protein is CASSLQESTEAFF. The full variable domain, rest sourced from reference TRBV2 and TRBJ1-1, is EPEVTQTPSHQVTQMGQEVILRCVPISNHLYFYWYRQILGQKVEFLVSFYNNEISEKSEIFDDQFSVERPDGSNFTLKIRSTKLEDSAMYFCASSLQESTEAFFGQGTRLTVV.

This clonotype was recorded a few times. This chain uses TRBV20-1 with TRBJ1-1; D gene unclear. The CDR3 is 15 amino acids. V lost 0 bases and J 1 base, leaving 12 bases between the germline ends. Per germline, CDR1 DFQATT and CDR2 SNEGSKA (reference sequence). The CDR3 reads CSARDIEVRNTEAFF. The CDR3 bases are TGCAGTGCTAGAGATATCGAAGTTCGGAACACTGAAGCTTTCTTT.

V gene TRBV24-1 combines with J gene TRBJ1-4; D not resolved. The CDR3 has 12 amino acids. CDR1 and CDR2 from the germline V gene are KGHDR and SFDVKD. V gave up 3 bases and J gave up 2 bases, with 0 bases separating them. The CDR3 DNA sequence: TGTGCCACCAGTGATACTAATGAAAAACTGTTTTTT. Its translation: CATSDTNEKLFF.